The source of this TCR beta chain is a study of blood T cell repertoires in COVID-19 (dated by TCRdb to 2019 to 2021). Study-level background: Samples covering the acute and convalescent phases of COVID-19 were provided by collaborators in the United States, Italy and Spain. The material from the prospective study consisted of cDNA or gDNA derived from T cells, B-cell-depleted T cells, or PBMCs. Subjects who had been exposed to COVID-19, were actively infected with it, or had recovered from it provided the deeply sampled blood TCRbeta repertoires that made up the dataset. The repertoires were released in a freely available public database intended as a resource for research on the immune response to SARS-CoV-2. The samples were drawn from the first 160 participants of the ongoing ImmuneRACE study and from 1,254 subjects provided by 6 global collaborators. The sample metadata nearly always contained a de-identified subject ID, COVID-19 status, age in years and sex. Where available, HLA class I and class II types were taken from metadata supplied by the sample provider and were not determined by assay-based typing.

Each collaborating institution followed its own protocols to collect whole blood in K2EDTA tubes. For TCRbeta analysis, collaborators shipped samples as frozen whole blood, isolated PBMCs, or DNA extracted from either of those sample types. General conclusions and limits of the study: The amount of clinical and demographic metadata varied by source and participant and was provided uncurated.

The immunoSEQ Assay, a bias-controlled multiplex PCR, was used to amplify TCRbeta CDR3 regions from genomic DNA. The authors processed their data as follows. Nucleated cell counts per sample were estimated from amplification of reference gene primers within the assay. To quantify the absolute abundance of each unique TCRbeta CDR3 rearrangement, sequence reads were collapsed and filtered. For each sample, productive Simpson clonality was calculated as the square root of Simpson's diversity index across productive rearrangements. TCRdb mirrors the immuneACCESS table, restricted to in-frame sequences. Some clones are absent from its copies; in checked studies, under half trace to an unresolved V gene, and the reason for the others is unknown. V, J and clone size are those of that table, while D and trimming were read from the DNA. This sample comprises roughly 250,000 clones, 83% of them detected only once. The ten most abundant clones make up roughly 5.5% of the sample.

Concerning this clone itself: Its cognate antigen has yet to be identified. No base quality values were provided; no much bigger clone lies one nucleotide off.

Inclusive of the bounding cysteine and phenylalanine, the CDR3 is 13 residues long. The sequence is cut down to CDR3 DNA, 39 bases in frame from base 1. The CDR1 and CDR2 encoded by the germline V gene (reference sequence) are LNHDA and SQIVND. Trimmed from V: 6 bases; trimmed from J: 8 bases; junction bases lacking a gene match: 7. The rearranged chain carries TRBV19 and TRBJ2-3, with 8 bases aligning to TRBD1. The source is a human donor in a cohort sampled during active COVID-19. The sequenced material came from peripheral blood. Read as DNA, the sequence is TGTGCCAGTAGCTCGACAGGGGCGGCTACGCAGTATTTT. This codes for CASSSTGAATQYF.